What follows are 5 T cell receptor beta chains derived from one specimen sequenced in a study of CD8 T cells in ankylosing spondylitis. TCRdb reprocessed the 5' RACE reads via MiXCR and lists one record per CDR3 protein. The data show about 320,000 distinct CDR3 sequences, approximately 10% seen once. Sample: blood, either unsorted or a sorted T cell fraction (not recorded which). The receptors come from a female donor with ankylosing spondylitis or in good health (not recorded which).

This clonotype was detected ten times or more. The rearrangement links TRBV20-1 to TRBJ2-2; TRBD2 matches at 9 bases. With 6 bases clipped from V and 6 bases from J, the junction kept 8 bases outside the gene matches. There are 14 residues in the CDR3. CDR1 and CDR2 from the germline V gene are DFQATT and SNEGSKA (reference sequence). CDR3 region: CSAPVSGSPGELFF. Written as DNA, the CDR3 is TGCAGTGCCCCCGTTAGCGGGAGTCCCGGGGAGCTGTTTTTT.

This clonotype was counted at least ten times. The chain carries TRBV20-1 and TRBJ2-7, with 9 bases that match TRBD1. Germline V gene sequence: CDR1 DFQATT, CDR2 SNEGSKA (reference sequence). This CDR3 has 14 residues. Trimming took 4 bases from V and 6 from J; bases not matched to a gene: 10. CDR3 nucleotides: TGCAGTGCTACGGGTATACAGGGGGCAGGCGAGCAGTACTTC. Protein: CSATGIQGAGEQYF.

This clonotype was seen repeatedly, ten times or more. J is TRBJ1-6 and V is TRBV28, with D hard to call. The V end was cut by 2 bases, the J end by 0 bases, with 14 bases between. The CDR3 spans 18 residues. Germline V gene data show CDR1 as MDHEN and CDR2 as SYDVKM. The CDR3: CASSLGAAVYSYNSPLHF. The CDR3 nucleotides are TGTGCCAGCAGTTTAGGCGCCGCCGTTTACTCCTATAATTCACCCCTCCACTTT.

This clonotype has a count of ten or more. This chain uses TRBV5-1 with TRBJ2-1, with TRBD1 identical over 7 bases. The ends lost 6 bases at V and 2 bases at J; junction bases unmatched: 5. Per germline, CDR1 SGHRS and CDR2 YFSETQ. This CDR3 contains 14 residues. In DNA, the CDR3 is TGCGCCAGCAACCTCGGGACAGCCTACAATGAGCAGTTCTTC. It codes for CASNLGTAYNEQFF.

This clonotype showed up many times. The chain uses TRBV9 and TRBJ2-3, with D tentatively TRBD2 (5 bases). Looked up from germline, CDR1 is SGDLS and CDR2 is YYNGEE. The CDR3 spans 13 residues. V was trimmed by 2 bases and J by 4 bases, leaving 8 bases between them. This CDR3 reads CASSVEVPDTQYF. The CDR3 DNA is TGTGCCAGCAGCGTGGAGGTACCAGATACGCAGTATTTT.